This T cell receptor (beta chain) was recovered during a study of T-cell reconstitution after alpha-beta-depleted transplantation in children. Unique molecular identifiers were incorporated into the prepared TCRbeta library. TCRdb recomputed calls from the PCR reads with MiXCR, one row per CDR3 protein. The sample records about 480,000 distinct CDR3 sequences, around 13% being singletons. The V end was cut by 0 bases, the J end by 0 bases, with 10 bases between. The CDR3 is 16 amino acids. Germline V gives CDR1 SGDLS, CDR2 YYNGEE. This specimen was PBMCs from the stem cell graft donor, taken from the stem cell graft. J is TRBJ1-3 and V is TRBV9; maybe TRBD1 (5 bases). The source of this sequence is a human donor who donated a stem cell graft to a child with combined immunodeficiency. The CDR3 DNA reads as TGTGCCAGCAGCGTAGGTTACAGGAGCTCTGGAAACACCATATATTTT. Translation gives CASSVGYRSSGNTIYF. Looking up the rest from reference TRBV9 and TRBJ1-3 gives the full variable domain: DSGVTQTPKHLITATGQRVTLRCSPRSGDLSVYWYQQSLDQGLQFLIQYYNGEERAKGNILERFSAQQFPDLHSELNLSSLELGDSALYFCASSVGYRSSGNTIYFGEGSWLTVV.